Presented here are 10 T cell receptor beta chains from one specimen sequenced in a study of lymphopenia after photon versus proton radiotherapy. Generated by immunoSEQ multiplex PCR, the TCRdb table keeps only in-frame clones and is missing some. The sample includes about 24,000 clones, about 80% of them seen just once. This specimen was peripheral blood, taken from a patient treated with photon-based radiotherapy. The receptors come from a man aged 35 to 55 with gastric cancer.

The chain employs TRBV9 and TRBJ2-3; 14 nucleotides align to TRBD2. The germline gives CDR1 SGDLS, CDR2 YYNGEE. CDR3 length equals 17 residues. The V gene end was trimmed by 3 bases and the J gene end by 3 bases; junction bases not matched to a gene: 6. The CDR3 DNA reads as TGTGCCAGCAGCGCCCGGGGACTAGCGGGGGAGACAGATACGCAGTATTTT. Encoded protein: CASSARGLAGETDTQYF.

This rearrangement joins TRBV30 to TRBJ1-1, with D possibly matching TRBD1 (5 bases). The CDR3 covers 13 residues. Germline V gene lookup returns CDR1 GTSNPN and CDR2 SVGIG (reference sequence). Trimming pared 0 bases from V and 6 bases from J, leaving 11 bases between. CDR3 sequence reads: CAWSVQPGAEAFF. The CDR3 DNA reads as TGTGCCTGGAGTGTACAACCGGGGGCTGAAGCTTTCTTT. Supplemented by reference TRBV30 and TRBJ1-1, the full variable domain reads SQTIHQWPATLVQPVGSPLSLECTVEGTSNPNLYWYRQAAGRGLQLLFYSVGIGQISSEVPQNLSASRPQDRQFILSSKKLLLSDSGFYLCAWSVQPGAEAFFGQGTRLTVV.

The chain carries TRBV30 and TRBJ1-1, with 8 bases lining up with TRBD1. The V gene's germline CDR1 is GTSNPN and CDR2 SVGIG (reference sequence). This CDR3 spans 14 amino acids. J was trimmed by 4 bases and V by 3 bases; bases with no gene match: 7. The chain's CDR3 is CAWSADRVPTEAFF. The CDR3 coding sequence is TGTGCCTGGAGCGCGGACAGGGTCCCCACTGAAGCTTTCTTT. The entire variable domain, with the rest obtained from reference TRBV30 and TRBJ1-1, is as follows: SQTIHQWPATLVQPVGSPLSLECTVEGTSNPNLYWYRQAAGRGLQLLFYSVGIGQISSEVPQNLSASRPQDRQFILSSKKLLLSDSGFYLCAWSADRVPTEAFFGQGTRLTVV.

This clone appeared once. The gene calls are TRBV6-5 and TRBJ2-3; 10 nucleotides align to TRBD2. V was clipped by 6 bases and J by 6 bases; unmatched bases: 6. This CDR3 is built from 14 residues. The germline gives CDR1 MNHEY, CDR2 SVGAGI. CDR3 residues: CASSQAGGLDTQYF. Here the CDR3 DNA reads TGTGCCAGCAGCCAAGCGGGGGGGCTGGATACGCAGTATTTT.

The chain joins TRBV10-3 to TRBJ2-5, with a weak D call TRBD2 (8 bases). V was clipped by 4 bases and J by 3 bases, with 21 bases between them. This CDR3 contains 17 residues. Germline lookup yields CDR1 ENHRY and CDR2 SYGVKD. As DNA, the CDR3 is TGTGCCATCAGTGCATTCCCGGGGGGGACAGCCGAAGAGACCCAGTACTTC. Protein sequence: CAISAFPGGTAEETQYF.

The chain carries TRBV10-3 and TRBJ1-2; 7 positions match TRBD1. V shed 5 bases and J 2 bases; nucleotides not matched to a gene: 5. Germline CDR1 reads ENHRY; CDR2 reads SYGVKD. The CDR3 covers 14 residues. The CDR3, as DNA: TGTGCCATCAGTCAAGCGACAGGGAACTATGGCTACACCTTC. Protein product: CAISQATGNYGYTF.

CDR3 coding DNA: TGTGCCAGCACCAAGGACAGAACTGATTCACCCCTCCACTTT. It translates to CASTKDRTDSPLHF. This chain uses TRBV6-1 with TRBJ1-6, with a possible D match to TRBD1 (6 bases). The CDR3 loop spans 14 amino acids. Germline assignment: CDR1 MNHNS and CDR2 SASEGT. V was cut by 7 bases and J by 8 bases, with 15 bases left in between.

The J gene is TRBJ1-1, the V gene TRBV6-5, with D hard to call. CDR1 is MNHEY, CDR2 SVGAGI, per germline. The CDR3 runs 13 residues. V was trimmed by 4 bases and J by 1 base, leaving 7 bases between them. CDR3: CASSWRSNTEAFF. In DNA, the CDR3 is TGTGCCAGCAGTTGGAGGTCGAACACTGAAGCTTTCTTT.

In the case of this clone: A read error may account for a junction end that differs from germline. This chain joins TRBV4-2 and TRBJ2-2, with 7 nucleotides matching TRBD1. The CDR3 is 17 residues long. Germline CDR1 is LGHNA and CDR2 is YNFKEQ. CDR3 DNA: TGTGCCAGCAGCCAATTCGCCGGGACAGCGAATACCGGGGAGCTGTTTTTT. Protein product: CASSQFAGTANTGELFF.

The chain links TRBV7-6 to TRBJ2-3; TRBD1 is a possible D gene (6 bases). CDR1 is SGHVS, CDR2 FNYEAQ, per germline. The CDR3 is 14 amino acids. The V gene lost 8 bases and the J gene lost 1 base, with 13 bases spanning the gap. The CDR3 region is CASVKQGRTDTQYF. In DNA form, the CDR3 reads TGTGCCAGCGTAAAACAGGGACGCACAGATACGCAGTATTTT.